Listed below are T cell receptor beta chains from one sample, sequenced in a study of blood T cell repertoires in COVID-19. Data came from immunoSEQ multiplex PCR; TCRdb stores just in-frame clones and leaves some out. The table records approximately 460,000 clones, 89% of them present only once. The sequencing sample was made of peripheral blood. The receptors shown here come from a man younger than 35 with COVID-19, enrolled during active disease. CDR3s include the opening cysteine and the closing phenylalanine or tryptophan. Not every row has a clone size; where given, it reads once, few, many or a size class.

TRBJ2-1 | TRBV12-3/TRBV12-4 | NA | CASSPPYSNEQFF
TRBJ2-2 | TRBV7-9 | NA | CASSYSRGGTGELFF
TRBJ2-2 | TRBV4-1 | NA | CASSHTGRAVGELFF
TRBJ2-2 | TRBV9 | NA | CASSVTSGRATGELFF
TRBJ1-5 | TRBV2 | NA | CASSASGGGGNQPQHF
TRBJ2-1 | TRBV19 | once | CASSIDLPPGGSYNEQFF
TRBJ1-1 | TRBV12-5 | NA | CASVWRDVGTEAFF
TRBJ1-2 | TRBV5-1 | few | CASSVAEPGYGYTF
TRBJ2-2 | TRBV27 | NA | CASSRVLTGELFF
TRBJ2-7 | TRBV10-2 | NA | CASSAVDSYEQYF
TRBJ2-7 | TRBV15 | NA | CATSRDRPGGGRFEQYF
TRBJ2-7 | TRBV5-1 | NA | CASSSGLAGEYEQYF
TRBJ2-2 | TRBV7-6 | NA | CASSFNSGGASNTGELFF
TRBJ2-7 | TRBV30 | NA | CAWSVPSTGGSYEQYF
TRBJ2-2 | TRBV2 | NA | CASNRQANTGELFF
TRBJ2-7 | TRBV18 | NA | CASSPLGYEQYF
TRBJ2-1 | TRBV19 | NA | CASSMVAGVANEQFF
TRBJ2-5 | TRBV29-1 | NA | CSVEDHGRTETQYF
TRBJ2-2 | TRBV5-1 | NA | CASSLGAHTGELFF
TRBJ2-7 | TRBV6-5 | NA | CASRSPGLAVEQYF
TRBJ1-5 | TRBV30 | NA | CAWSGLIGGPQHF
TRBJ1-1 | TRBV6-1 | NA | CASSDWWQGATATEAFF
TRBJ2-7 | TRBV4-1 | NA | CASSQEWGRGTLFTQQYF
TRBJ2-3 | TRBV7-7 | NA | CASSLAGLEDTQYF
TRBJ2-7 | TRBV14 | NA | CASSQGLLLSYEQYF
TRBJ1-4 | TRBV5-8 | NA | CASSPGQGTTNEKLFF
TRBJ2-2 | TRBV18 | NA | CASSPTTSSNTGELFF
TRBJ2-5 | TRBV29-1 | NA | CSVGGLARKTQYF
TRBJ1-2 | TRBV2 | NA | CASSSTGGLGGYTF
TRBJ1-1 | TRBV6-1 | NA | CASSEEGRPGMNTEAFF
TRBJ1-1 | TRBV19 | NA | CAIRNPGQRAEAFF
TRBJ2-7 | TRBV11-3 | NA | CASSTGTSGSEYF
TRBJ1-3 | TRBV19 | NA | CASSSPIGRSGNTIYF
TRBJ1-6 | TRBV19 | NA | CASSPDRAGSPLHF
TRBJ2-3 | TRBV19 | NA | CASSSLTGRFTDTQYF
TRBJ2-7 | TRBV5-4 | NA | CASSLGETVPEQYF
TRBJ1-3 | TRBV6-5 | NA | CASSFAGYGNTIYF
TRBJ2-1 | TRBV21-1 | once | CASSKDRTTGPYNEQFF
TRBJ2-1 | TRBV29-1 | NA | CSADPGQGSYNEQFF